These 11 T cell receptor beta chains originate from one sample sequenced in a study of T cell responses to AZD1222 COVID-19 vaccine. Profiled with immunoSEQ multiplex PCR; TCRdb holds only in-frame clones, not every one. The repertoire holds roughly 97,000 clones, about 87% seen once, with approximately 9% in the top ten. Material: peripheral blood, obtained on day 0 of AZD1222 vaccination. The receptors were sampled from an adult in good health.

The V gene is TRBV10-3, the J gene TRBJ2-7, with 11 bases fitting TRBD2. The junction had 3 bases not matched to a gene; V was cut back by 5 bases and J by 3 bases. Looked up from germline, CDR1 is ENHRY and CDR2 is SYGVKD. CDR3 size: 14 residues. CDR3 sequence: CAISLGTSGYEQYF. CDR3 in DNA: TGTGCCATCAGTCTCGGGACTAGCGGCTACGAGCAGTACTTC.

The DNA of the CDR3 is TGCGCCAGCAGCTCCCGGGACGAGCCATTCCGAGAAGCTTTCTTT. Its protein product is CASSSRDEPFREAFF. The V and J genes are TRBV5-1 and TRBJ1-1; maybe TRBD1 (5 bases). V was cut by 3 bases and J by 8 bases, with 20 bases left in between. The CDR3 spans 15 residues. The germline V gene encodes CDR1 SGHRS and CDR2 YFSETQ.

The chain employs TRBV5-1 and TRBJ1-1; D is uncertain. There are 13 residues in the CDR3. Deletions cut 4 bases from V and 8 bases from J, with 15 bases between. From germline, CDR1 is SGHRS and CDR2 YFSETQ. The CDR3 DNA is TGCGCCAGCAGCATAGATCCCCGGGTAGAAGCTTTCTTT. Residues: CASSIDPRVEAFF. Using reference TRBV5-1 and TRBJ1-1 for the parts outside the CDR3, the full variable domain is KAGVTQTPRYLIKTRGQQVTLSCSPISGHRSVSWYQQTPGQGLQFLFEYFSETQRNKGNFPGRFSGRQFSNSRSEMNVSTLELGDSALYLCASSIDPRVEAFFGQGTRLTVV.

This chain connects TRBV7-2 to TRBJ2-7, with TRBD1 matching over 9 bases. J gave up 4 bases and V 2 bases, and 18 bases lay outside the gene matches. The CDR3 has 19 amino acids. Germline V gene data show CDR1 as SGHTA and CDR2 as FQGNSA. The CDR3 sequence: CASSLYSHFGTGNSYEQYF. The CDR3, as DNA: TGTGCCAGCAGCTTATATTCCCATTTCGGGACAGGGAACAGTTACGAGCAGTACTTC.

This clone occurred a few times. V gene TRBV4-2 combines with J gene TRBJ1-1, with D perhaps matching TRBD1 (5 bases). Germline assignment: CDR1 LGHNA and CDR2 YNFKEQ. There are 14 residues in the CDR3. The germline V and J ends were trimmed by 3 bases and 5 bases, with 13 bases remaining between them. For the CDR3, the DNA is TGTGCCAGCAGCCACGGGACGGTGCGTACTGAAGCTTTCTTT. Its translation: CASSHGTVRTEAFF.

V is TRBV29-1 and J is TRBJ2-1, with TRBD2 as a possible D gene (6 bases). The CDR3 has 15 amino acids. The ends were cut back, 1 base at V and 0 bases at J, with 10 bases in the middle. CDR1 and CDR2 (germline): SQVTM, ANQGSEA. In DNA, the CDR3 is TGCAGCGTTGAAGGGGACTCAAGCTCCTACAATGAGCAGTTCTTC. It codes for CSVEGDSSSYNEQFF.

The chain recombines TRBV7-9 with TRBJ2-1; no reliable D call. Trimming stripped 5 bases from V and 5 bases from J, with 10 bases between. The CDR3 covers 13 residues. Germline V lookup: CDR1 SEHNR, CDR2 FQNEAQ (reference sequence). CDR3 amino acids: CASSPYRDNEQFF. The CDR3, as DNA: TGTGCCAGCAGCCCGTACCGGGACAATGAGCAGTTCTTC.

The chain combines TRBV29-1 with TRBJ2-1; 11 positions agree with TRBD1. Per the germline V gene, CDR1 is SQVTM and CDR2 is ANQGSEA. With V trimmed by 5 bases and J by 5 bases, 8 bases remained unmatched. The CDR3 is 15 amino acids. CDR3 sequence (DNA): TGCAGCGTTACCCGGACAGGGGGCCCAAACAATGAGCAGTTCTTC. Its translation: CSVTRTGGPNNEQFF.

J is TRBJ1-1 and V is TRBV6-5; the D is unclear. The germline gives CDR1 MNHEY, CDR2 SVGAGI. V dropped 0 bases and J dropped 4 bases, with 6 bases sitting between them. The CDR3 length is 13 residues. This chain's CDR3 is CASSYSGTTEAFF. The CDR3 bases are TGTGCCAGCAGTTACTCTGGTACCACTGAAGCTTTCTTT.

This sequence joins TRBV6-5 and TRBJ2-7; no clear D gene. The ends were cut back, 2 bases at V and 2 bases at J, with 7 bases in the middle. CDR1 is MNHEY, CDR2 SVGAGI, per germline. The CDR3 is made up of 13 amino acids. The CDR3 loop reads CASSYRITYEQYF. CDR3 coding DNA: TGTGCCAGCAGTTACAGGATTACCTACGAGCAGTACTTC.

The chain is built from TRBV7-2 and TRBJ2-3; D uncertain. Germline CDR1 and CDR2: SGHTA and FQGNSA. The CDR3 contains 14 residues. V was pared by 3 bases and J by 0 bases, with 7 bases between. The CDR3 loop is CASSFTRSTDTQYF. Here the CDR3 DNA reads TGTGCCAGCAGCTTTACTCGGAGCACAGATACGCAGTATTTT. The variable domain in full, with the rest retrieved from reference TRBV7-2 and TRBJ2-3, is GAGVSQSPSNKVTEKGKDVELRCDPISGHTALYWYRQSLGQGLEFLIYFQGNSAPDKSGLPSDRFSAERTGGSVSTLTIQRTQQEDSAVYLCASSFTRSTDTQYFGPGTRLTVL.